These 18 T cell receptor beta chains were sequenced from one sample in a study of shared clonotypes between healthy human individuals. Measured with immunoSEQ multiplex PCR; TCRdb has only the in-frame clones, and not every one. The table records over a million clones, under 80% of them present only once. The sample consisted of memory CD4+ T cells sorted from blood. Subset in this sample: CD45RA-negative fraction. The source of these receptors is a man between 18 and 29 years old in good health.

The chain couples TRBV6-1 to TRBJ2-3; D is undetermined. CDR3 length: 15 amino acids. Germline V gene lookup returns CDR1 MNHNS and CDR2 SASEGT. The V and J ends lost 5 bases and 0 bases respectively, with 12 bases between them. CDR3: CASSPYGGSTDTQYF. The CDR3 DNA follows: TGTGCCAGCAGTCCGTATGGCGGCAGCACAGATACGCAGTATTTT.

This chain joins TRBV7-2 and TRBJ2-3; 7 bases map to TRBD1. The CDR3 covers 15 residues. Losses at the gene ends were 2 bases for V and 1 base for J; bases not matched to a gene: 3. Germline V lookup: CDR1 SGHTA, CDR2 FQGNSA. CDR3 protein: CASSLRGLGTDTQYF. DNA for the CDR3: TGTGCCAGCAGCTTAAGGGGGCTCGGCACAGATACGCAGTATTTT.

The chain's CDR3 is CASSVRANTDTQYF. In DNA form, the CDR3 reads TGCGCCAGCAGCGTCAGGGCTAACACAGATACGCAGTATTTT. The gene calls are TRBV5-1 and TRBJ2-3; possibly TRBD1 for D (5 bases). This CDR3 region has 14 residues. CDR1 and CDR2 from the germline V gene are SGHRS and YFSETQ. V was cut by 4 bases and J by 2 bases, with 11 bases left in between.

This CDR3 is CSVLPMNTEAFF. CDR3 DNA: TGCAGCGTTTTACCGATGAACACTGAAGCTTTCTTT. The J gene is TRBJ1-1, the V gene TRBV29-1; no clear D. The CDR3 is 12 amino acids. The V and J ends lost 5 bases and 0 bases respectively, with 7 bases between them. Germline V gene data show CDR1 as SQVTM and CDR2 as ANQGSEA.

This clone was observed at least ten times. The chain uses TRBV7-8 and TRBJ1-2; no firm D call. The CDR3 is 14 residues long. The V end lost 3 bases, the J end lost 2 bases, and 10 bases lay between the germline ends. The V gene's germline CDR1 is SGHVS and CDR2 FQNEAQ. The CDR3 is CASSFYKENYGYTF. Here the CDR3 DNA reads TGTGCCAGCAGCTTTTATAAGGAAAACTATGGCTACACCTTC.

The chain uses TRBV7-2 and TRBJ2-7, with D perhaps being TRBD1 or TRBD2 (5 bases each). The CDR3 has 15 amino acids. Germline assignment: CDR1 SGHTA and CDR2 FQGNSA. The germline V and J ends were trimmed by 0 bases and 2 bases, with 11 bases remaining between them. This CDR3 is CASSLAGTGPYEQYF. CDR3 nucleotide sequence: TGTGCCAGCAGCTTAGCAGGGACGGGACCCTACGAGCAGTACTTC.

The V gene is TRBV5-6, the J gene TRBJ2-2, with 8 nucleotides matching TRBD1. Trimming cost V 4 bases and J 4 bases; bases outside gene matches: 18. This CDR3 comprises 19 residues. CDR1 is SGHDT, CDR2 YYEEEE, per germline. CDR3 region: CASSLPAGGDSRGTGELFF. The CDR3 DNA follows: TGTGCCAGCAGCCTACCCGCAGGGGGCGACTCCAGGGGCACCGGGGAGCTGTTTTTT.

Points on this clone: Other DNA sequences in the sample encode the same CDR3. This chain joins TRBV10-3 and TRBJ1-1; a possible D gene is TRBD1 (6 bases). The germline gives CDR1 ENHRY, CDR2 SYGVKD. CDR3 length: 12 amino acids. V was pared by 6 bases and J by 4 bases, with 9 bases between. This CDR3 is CAIRQGGTEAFF. The CDR3 coding sequence is TGTGCCATCAGACAGGGCGGCACTGAAGCTTTCTTT.

The J gene is TRBJ2-7, the V gene TRBV5-8, with D possibly being TRBD1 or TRBD2 (5 bases each). CDR3 length: 12 residues. Germline V gene lookup returns CDR1 SGHTS and CDR2 YDEGEE. The V and J ends lost 4 bases and 6 bases respectively, with 11 bases between them. For the CDR3, the DNA is TGTGCCAGCAGCCCGGGACGTGGCGAGCAGTACTTC. Translated, it gives CASSPGRGEQYF.

The chain carries TRBV14 and TRBJ1-1; D gene unclear. This CDR3 is 13 amino acids long. The V and J ends lost 4 bases and 1 base respectively, with 7 bases between them. Germline assignment: CDR1 SGHDN and CDR2 FVKESK. In DNA form, the CDR3 reads TGTGCCAGCAGCCTCTTATGGAACACTGAAGCTTTCTTT. This translates into CASSLLWNTEAFF.

The chain carries TRBV7-9 and TRBJ2-3; 10 nucleotides match TRBD2. Germline V gene sequence: CDR1 SEHNR, CDR2 FQNEAQ (reference sequence). V shed 5 bases and J 6 bases; nucleotides not matched to a gene: 14. This CDR3 is built from 17 residues. The CDR3: CASSPTSPSGRSDTQYF. The CDR3 DNA follows: TGTGCCAGCAGCCCTACCTCCCCTAGCGGGAGATCGGATACGCAGTATTTT.

This clone occurred many times. V and J are TRBV25-1 and TRBJ2-5; perhaps TRBD2 as D (5 bases). In germline, CDR1 is MGHDK, CDR2 SYGVNS. This CDR3 region has 14 residues. V lost 8 bases, J lost 3 bases, and 16 bases lay in between. In DNA, the CDR3 is TGTGCCAGCGCACCCCACGGGGTCGAAGAGACCCAGTACTTC. It translates to CASAPHGVEETQYF.

About this clone itself: The sample has other DNA sequences that encode this CDR3 too. The chain has TRBV11-2 and TRBJ1-1, with no clear D. Trimming stripped 1 base from V and 1 base from J, with 7 bases between. The CDR3 loop spans 14 amino acids. Germline V gives CDR1 SGHAT, CDR2 FQNNGV. CDR3 sequence reads: CASSLGRSNTEAFF. The CDR3 bases are TGTGCCAGCAGCTTAGGTCGATCGAACACTGAAGCTTTCTTT.

As concerns this clone: An end of the junction differs from the germline gene, which may be a read error. The same CDR3 is also encoded by other DNA sequences in this sample. This sequence joins TRBV7-7 and TRBJ2-7; D might be TRBD2 (5 bases). CDR3 length: 13 residues. CDR1 SSHAT and CDR2 FNYEAQ come from the germline V gene (reference sequence). The CDR3 DNA reads as TGTGCTAGCAGCTTAGCGACGGGGTCTGAGCAGTACTTC. The encoded protein is CASSLATGSEQYF.

This chain links TRBV7-9 with TRBJ2-5; D not resolved. Germline-derived CDR1 and CDR2 are SEHNR and FQNEAQ (reference sequence). There are 15 residues in the CDR3. V lost 0 bases and J 5 bases, leaving 13 bases between the germline ends. The CDR3 reads CASSLANGFRETQYF. The CDR3 DNA reads TGTGCCAGCAGCTTAGCGAATGGATTCCGGGAGACCCAGTACTTC.

The gene calls are TRBV6-5 and TRBJ1-2; D is perhaps TRBD1 (6 bases). The CDR3 contains 14 residues. Germline V gene lookup returns CDR1 MNHEY and CDR2 SVGAGI. The V and J ends lost 5 bases and 8 bases respectively, with 18 bases between them. The CDR3 sequence: CASSTSGVSQGYTF. The CDR3 coding sequence is TGTGCCAGCAGTACGTCAGGGGTCTCTCAGGGCTACACCTTC.

This rearrangement joins TRBV5-6 to TRBJ2-2, with TRBD2 matching 12 bases. The CDR3 runs to 14 residues. Germline V gives CDR1 SGHDT, CDR2 YYEEEE. V gave up 3 bases and J gave up 7 bases; unmatched junction bases: 1. The CDR3 region has the DNA TGTGCCAGCAGCTCTAGCGGGAGGGACGGGGAGCTGTTTTTT. Encoded protein: CASSSSGRDGELFF.

The chain employs TRBV2 and TRBJ2-3, with a weak D call TRBD2 (5 bases). CDR1 SNHLY and CDR2 FYNNEI come from the germline V gene. CDR3 size: 14 residues. The V end lost 6 bases, the J end lost 4 bases, and 14 bases lay between the germline ends. The chain's CDR3 is CASSRNGGSDTQYF. The CDR3, as DNA: TGTGCCAGCAGCCGAAACGGAGGATCAGATACGCAGTATTTT.